This T cell receptor (beta chain) came from a study of blood T cell repertoires in COVID-19 (TCRdb year 2020). About the full investigation: Samples from collaborators originated in the United States, Italy and Spain and spanned both the acute and convalescent phases of COVID-19. The material from the prospective study consisted of cDNA or gDNA derived from T cells, B-cell-depleted T cells, or PBMCs. Subjects who had been exposed to COVID-19, were actively infected with it, or had recovered from it provided the deeply sampled blood TCRbeta repertoires that made up the dataset. The repertoires were released in a freely available public database meant as a resource for research on the immune response to SARS-CoV-2. The samples were drawn from two sources: the first 160 participants of the ongoing ImmuneRACE study, and 950 to 1,500 subjects contributed by 6 global collaborators. Nearly every sample came with metadata listing a de-identified subject ID, COVID-19 status, age in years and sex. Where available, HLA class I and class II types were obtained from metadata supplied by the sample provider rather than from assay-based typing.

Each collaborating institution followed its own protocols to collect whole blood in K2EDTA tubes. For TCRbeta analysis, collaborators shipped samples in one of three forms: frozen whole blood, isolated PBMCs, or DNA extracted from either of those sample types. Between the V and J ends, shortened by 3 bases and 6 bases respectively, the junction contains 14 bases. CDR1 and CDR2 are read off the germline V gene (reference sequence) as LNHDA and SQIVND. The CDR3 contains 14 residues, cysteine and phenylalanine counted. The only DNA kept is the CDR3, 42 bases in frame from the first base. On the study overall, not on this receptor specifically: The quantity of clinical and demographic metadata differed by source and by participant and was supplied without curation.

TCRbeta CDR3 regions were amplified from genomic DNA by means of the immunoSEQ Assay, a bias-controlled multiplex PCR. Processing in the source paper ran as follows. The number of nucleated cells in each sample was estimated by amplification of reference gene primers within the assay. To quantify the absolute abundance of each unique TCRbeta CDR3 rearrangement, sequence reads were collapsed and filtered. For each sample, productive Simpson clonality was calculated as the square root of Simpson's diversity index over productive rearrangements. TCRdb carries this immuneACCESS record with in-frame sequences only. Its versions omit some clonotypes, under half of them owing to an unresolved V gene in the studies checked, with the rest unexplained. V and J calls and clone size come straight from that table; D and trimming were deduced from the DNA. The sample includes 220,000 or so clones, with approximately 84% observed a single time. The top ten clonotypes cover 2% to 2.5% of the sample.

Concerning this clone itself: Its antigen is not yet known. No base quality information exists; no much larger clone differs at one position.

The source material was peripheral blood. The sequence derives from a woman aged 60-70 years with acute or convalescent COVID-19. This sequence uses TRBV19 and TRBJ2-5, with a weak D call of TRBD1 (6 bases match). The CDR3 region has the sequence CASSMVGGRQTQYF. DNA sequence: TGTGCCAGTAGTATGGTTGGGGGCCGTCAGACCCAGTACTTC.